This is a list of T cell receptor beta chains from one sample in a study of prognosis after radiotherapy for stage I lung cancer. One entry per CDR3 protein results from TCRdb running MiXCR on the multiplex PCR reads. This table holds about 8,500 distinct CDR3 sequences, around 62% found once. Specimen: PBMCs, collected before or after stereotactic body radiation therapy (not recorded which). The receptor source for this set is a donor at least 50 years old with non-small cell lung cancer. Each CDR3 is given with its conserved first and last residue. The order of the fields is clone size, D gene, V gene, J gene, CDR3 DNA, CDR3 protein. D genes are given only for firm matches. Size is stated for part of the rows, as once, few or many counts, or as a class when the clone is expanded.

.,.,TRBV7-2,TRBJ1-1,TGTGCCAGCAGCCCCCCGAGGGCGTCGAACACTGAAGCTTTCTTT,CASSPPRASNTEAFF
.,TRBD2,TRBV6-1,TRBJ2-7,TGTGCCAGCACCGCGGGATTGGGACTAAAGTCTTCTTACGAGCAGTACTTC,CASTAGLGLKSSYEQYF
medium-sized,TRBD1,TRBV27,TRBJ2-3,TGTGCCAGCAGTCAAACGACAGGGTTGAGCACAGATACGCAGTATTTT,CASSQTTGLSTDTQYF
.,.,TRBV2,TRBJ2-1,TGTGCCAGCACCTATCAGGCCCTCAATGAGCAGTTCTTC,CASTYQALNEQFF
large,.,TRBV27,TRBJ2-7,TGTGCCAGCAGTTTGAAAGGACGTGGGGTCTACGAGCAGTACTTC,CASSLKGRGVYEQYF
.,.,TRBV5-1,TRBJ1-3,TGCGCCAGCGCACGAGGGACCGGGGGAAACACCATATATTTT,CASARGTGGNTIYF
.,TRBD1,TRBV19,TRBJ2-2,TGTGCCAGTACCCTAAAAAGCAGGGGGCGGTCATGGACCGGGGAGCTGTTTTTT,CASTLKSRGRSWTGELFF
medium-sized,TRBD2,TRBV12-3/TRBV12-4,TRBJ2-7,TGTGCCAGCAGCGAAACTAGCGGGGGCTTTTACGAGCAGTACTTC,CASSETSGGFYEQYF
.,TRBD1,TRBV10-2,TRBJ1-5,TGCGCCAGCAGTGAGTCTGGGACAGCGATTAGCAATCAGACCCAGCATTTT,CASSESGTAISNQTQHF
.,TRBD2,TRBV6-2/TRBV6-3,TRBJ2-3,TGTGCCAGCATAGCTCTCTCTCTGACTAGCGGGAGGTTCGTGGCAGATACGCAGTATTTT,CASIALSLTSGRFVADTQYF
many,.,TRBV3-1,TRBJ1-1,TGTGCCAGCAGCCGGCGGAACACTGAAGCTTTCTTT,CASSRRNTEAFF
.,TRBD2,TRBV11-2,TRBJ2-3,TGTGCCAGCAGCTTAGGGAGCGGGAGGTTGACAGATACGCAGTATTTT,CASSLGSGRLTDTQYF
.,.,TRBV4-2,TRBJ2-2,TGTACCAGCAGCCCAACTCAGCGTGAGGGCGGGGAGCTGTTTTTT,CTSSPTQREGGELFF
once,TRBD1,TRBV27,TRBJ2-6,TGTGCCAGCAGGGATAAGGGGGCTCGGGCTGGGGCCAACGTCCTGACTTTC,CASRDKGARAGANVLTF
many,.,TRBV4-2,TRBJ2-1,TGTGCCAGCAGCCAAACCCACAGGGAGGGGTTGAATGAGCAGTTCTTC,CASSQTHREGLNEQFF
few,TRBD1,TRBV30,TRBJ1-6,TGTGCCTGGAGTGTACGGGCAGGGGGAGATTCACCCCTCCACTTT,CAWSVRAGGDSPLHF
.,TRBD1,TRBV7-3,TRBJ1-2,TGTGCCAGCAGCTTAGGTGGGACAGGGGGCAACTATGGCTACACCTTC,CASSLGGTGGNYGYTF
medium-sized,TRBD1,TRBV5-1,TRBJ2-5,TGCGCCAGCAGCTTAGGGACAGGGGGCGGAGAGACCCAGTACTTC,CASSLGTGGGETQYF
.,TRBD2,TRBV11-2,TRBJ2-1,TGTGCCAGCAGCTTAGTAGCGGGACGCTACAATGAGCAGTTCTTC,CASSLVAGRYNEQFF
few,.,TRBV27,TRBJ2-7,TGTGCCAGCCGCCAGAAACGGCTCCCCTACGAGCAGTACTTC,CASRQKRLPYEQYF
.,TRBD2,TRBV2,TRBJ2-1,TGTGCCAGCAGTGGCCGACTAGCGGGGGTTGGAGACAATGAGCAGTTCTTC,CASSGRLAGVGDNEQFF
.,.,TRBV6-9,TRBJ1-6,TGTGCCAGCAGTTACAACCTAGAAAGCTCCTATAATTCACCCCTCCACTTT,CASSYNLESSYNSPLHF
.,TRBD1,TRBV6-2/TRBV6-3,TRBJ2-3,TGTGCCAGCAGTCTCCTGACAGGGGGCTCAGAAGATACGCAGTATTTT,CASSLLTGGSEDTQYF
large,.,TRBV6-1,TRBJ2-2,TGTGCCAGCAGCCGGAGTTCTCGGGAGCTGTTTTTT,CASSRSSRELFF
once,TRBD1,TRBV27,TRBJ2-7,TGTGCCAGCAGTCCACGGGGACCGGGACAGGGGACCTACGAGCAGTACTTC,CASSPRGPGQGTYEQYF
.,TRBD2,TRBV20-1,TRBJ2-1,TGCAGTGCTAGAATACGCGGGAGGGCCAGCGATGAGCAGTTCTTC,CSARIRGRASDEQFF